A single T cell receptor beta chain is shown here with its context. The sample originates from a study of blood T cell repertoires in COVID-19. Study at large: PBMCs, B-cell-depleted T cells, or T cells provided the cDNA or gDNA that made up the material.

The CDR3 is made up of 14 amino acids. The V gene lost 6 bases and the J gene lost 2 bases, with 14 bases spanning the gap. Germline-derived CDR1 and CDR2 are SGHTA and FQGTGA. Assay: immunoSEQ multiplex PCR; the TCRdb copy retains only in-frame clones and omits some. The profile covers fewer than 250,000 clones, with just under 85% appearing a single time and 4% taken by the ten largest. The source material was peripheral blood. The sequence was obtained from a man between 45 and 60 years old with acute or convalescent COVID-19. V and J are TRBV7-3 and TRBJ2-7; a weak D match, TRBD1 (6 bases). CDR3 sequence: CASSPTGATYEQYF. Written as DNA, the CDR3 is TGTGCCAGCAGTCCGACAGGAGCCACCTACGAGCAGTACTTC. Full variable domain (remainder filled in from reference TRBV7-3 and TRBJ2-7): GAGVSQTPSNKVTEKGKYVELRCDPISGHTALYWYRQSLGQGPEFLIYFQGTGAADDSGLPNDRFFAVRPEGSVSTLKIQRTERGDSAVYLCASSPTGATYEQYFGPGTRLTVT.